The present TCR beta chain was sequenced within a study of cytomegalovirus exposure and HLA in healthy donors. As for this clone: Its antigen is not identified.

Trimming stripped 7 bases from V and 7 bases from J, with 16 bases between. This CDR3 contains 13 residues. Germline CDR1 is LNHDA and CDR2 is SQIVND (reference sequence). Clones were read by immunoSEQ multiplex PCR, and TCRdb kept only the in-frame ones, dropping some. The sample consists of approximately 140,000 clones, 84% of them appearing once. General study points: Through in vitro validation, a few CMV-associated chains were shown to be specific for CMV antigens. Cytomegalovirus-associated status was assigned to roughly 160 TCR beta chains.

The source material was PBMCs. The V and J genes are TRBV19 and TRBJ1-2; D is ambiguous. The receptor's source is a woman in her 30s in good health and CMV-seronegative. The CDR3 protein is CASNTDGNRGYTF. CDR3 coding DNA: TGTGCCAGTAATACGGACGGGAACCGTGGCTACACCTTC.